The 2 T cell receptor beta chains below were found in one sample sequenced in a study of regulatory T cells in long-lasting Graves disease. Time point of the sample: newly diagnosed GD, antithyroid drugs for less than 3 months. The TCR library used RNA extracted from PBMCs. CDR3-region Arm-PCR and iRepertoire HTBI primers produced the TCR beta libraries. TCRdb reprocessed the multiplex PCR reads via MiXCR and lists one record per CDR3 protein. Of hundreds of thousands of distinct CDR3 sequences listed, about a sixth are singletons. The sequences come from peripheral blood mononuclear cells (PBMCs), collected at new diagnosis, from a patient treated with antithyroid drugs. These receptors came from a female donor with Graves disease.

This clonotype was recorded at least ten times. This chain links TRBV6-1 with TRBJ1-1; D remains ambiguous. The germline V gene has CDR1 MNHNS and CDR2 SASEGT. Trimming took 2 bases from V and 5 from J, leaving 12 bases between them. This CDR3 comprises 14 residues. Written as DNA, the CDR3 is TGTGCCAGCAGTGAAACGGGCTTGGGAACTGAAGCTTTCTTT. Translation gives CASSETGLGTEAFF.

This clonotype was counted at least ten times. V gene TRBV6-1 combines with J gene TRBJ1-2, with a possible D match to TRBD1 (5 bases). V lost 0 bases to trimming and J lost 7 bases, with 15 bases between them. The CDR3 runs 15 residues. Germline values: CDR1 MNHNS, CDR2 SASEGT. This chain's CDR3 is CASSEARGRGAGYTF. The CDR3 DNA reads as TGTGCCAGCAGTGAAGCGCGAGGCCGAGGGGCTGGCTACACCTTC.